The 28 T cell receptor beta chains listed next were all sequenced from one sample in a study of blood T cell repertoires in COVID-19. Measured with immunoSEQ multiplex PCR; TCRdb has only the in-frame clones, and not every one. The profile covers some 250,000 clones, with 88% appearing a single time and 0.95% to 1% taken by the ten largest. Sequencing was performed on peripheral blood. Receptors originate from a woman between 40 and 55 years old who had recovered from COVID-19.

The CDR3 sequence: CASSSGLAVSYEQYF. The CDR3 nucleotides are TGTGCCAGCTCATCGGGACTAGCGGTCTCCTACGAGCAGTACTTC. This rearrangement joins TRBV18 to TRBJ2-7; 11 bases line up with TRBD2. Looked up from germline, CDR1 is KGHSH and CDR2 is LQKENI. J was trimmed by 0 bases and V by 5 bases; bases with no gene match: 3. The CDR3 sequence is 15 residues long.

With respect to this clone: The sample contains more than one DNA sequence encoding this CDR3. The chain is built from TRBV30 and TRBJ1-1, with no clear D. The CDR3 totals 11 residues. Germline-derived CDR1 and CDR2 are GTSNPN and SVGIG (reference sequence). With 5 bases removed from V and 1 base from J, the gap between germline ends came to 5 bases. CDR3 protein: CAWGRNTEAFF. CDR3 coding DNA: TGTGCCTGGGGGCGGAACACTGAAGCTTTCTTT.

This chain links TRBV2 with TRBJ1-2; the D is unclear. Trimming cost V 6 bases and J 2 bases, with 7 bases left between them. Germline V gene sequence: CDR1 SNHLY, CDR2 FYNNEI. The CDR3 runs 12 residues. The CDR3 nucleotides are TGTGCCAGCAGACCGGTAAACTATGGCTACACCTTC. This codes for CASRPVNYGYTF.

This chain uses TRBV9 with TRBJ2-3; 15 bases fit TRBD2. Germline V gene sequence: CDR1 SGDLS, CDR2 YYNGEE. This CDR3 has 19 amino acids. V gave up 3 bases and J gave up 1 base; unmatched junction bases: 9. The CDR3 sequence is CASSALGLAGGPRTDTQYF. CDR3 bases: TGTGCCAGCAGCGCCCTAGGACTAGCGGGAGGGCCTCGCACAGATACGCAGTATTTT.

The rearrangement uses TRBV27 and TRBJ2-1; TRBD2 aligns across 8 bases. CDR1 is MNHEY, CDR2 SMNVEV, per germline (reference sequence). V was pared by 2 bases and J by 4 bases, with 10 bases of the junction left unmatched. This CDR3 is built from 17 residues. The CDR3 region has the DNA TGTGCCAGCAGTTTACCAAAACCGGGACTAGGATACAATGAGCAGTTCTTC. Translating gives CASSLPKPGLGYNEQFF.

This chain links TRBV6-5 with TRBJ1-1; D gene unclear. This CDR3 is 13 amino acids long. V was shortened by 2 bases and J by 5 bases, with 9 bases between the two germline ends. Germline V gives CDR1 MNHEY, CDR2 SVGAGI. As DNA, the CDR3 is TGTGCCAGCAGTTACCGCGGAAGGACTGAAGCTTTCTTT. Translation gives CASSYRGRTEAFF.

CDR3 residues: CASSYRVGNYGYTF. The CDR3, as DNA: TGTGCCAGTAGTTACAGGGTGGGGAACTATGGCTACACCTTC. The genes are TRBV19 and TRBJ1-2; possible D gene TRBD1, 6 bases. The CDR3 is 14 amino acids. Germline-derived CDR1 and CDR2 are LNHDA and SQIVND (reference sequence). V was trimmed by 5 bases and J by 2 bases, leaving 12 bases between them.

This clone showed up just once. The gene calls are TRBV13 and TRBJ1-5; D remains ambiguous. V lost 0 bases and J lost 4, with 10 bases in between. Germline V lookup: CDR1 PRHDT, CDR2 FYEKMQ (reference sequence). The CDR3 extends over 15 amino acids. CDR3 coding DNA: TGTGCCAGCAGCTTAGGTGGCCAGGTAAATCAGCCCCAGCATTTT. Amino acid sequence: CASSLGGQVNQPQHF.

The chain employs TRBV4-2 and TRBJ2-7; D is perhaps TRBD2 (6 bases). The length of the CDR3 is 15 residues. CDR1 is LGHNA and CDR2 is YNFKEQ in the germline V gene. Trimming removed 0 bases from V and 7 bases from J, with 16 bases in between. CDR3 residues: CASSQERGGFGEQYF. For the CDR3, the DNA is TGTGCCAGCAGCCAAGAGAGAGGAGGGTTTGGGGAGCAGTACTTC.

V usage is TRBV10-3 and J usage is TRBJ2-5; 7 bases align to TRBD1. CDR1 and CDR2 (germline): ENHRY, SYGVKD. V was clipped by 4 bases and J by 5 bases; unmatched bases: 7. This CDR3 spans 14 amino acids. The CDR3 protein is CAISGLGRGETQYF. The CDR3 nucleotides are TGTGCCATCAGTGGGCTGGGCAGGGGGGAGACCCAGTACTTC.

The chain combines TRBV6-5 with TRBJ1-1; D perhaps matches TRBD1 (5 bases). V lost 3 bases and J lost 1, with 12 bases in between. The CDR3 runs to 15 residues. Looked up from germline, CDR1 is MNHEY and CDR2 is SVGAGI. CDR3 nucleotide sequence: TGTGCCAGCAGTTATTGGGGCAGGAAGAACACTGAAGCTTTCTTT. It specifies CASSYWGRKNTEAFF.

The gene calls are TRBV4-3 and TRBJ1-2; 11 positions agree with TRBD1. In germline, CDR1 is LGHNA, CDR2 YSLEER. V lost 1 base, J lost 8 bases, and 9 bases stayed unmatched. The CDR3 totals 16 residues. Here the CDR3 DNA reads TGCGCCAGCAGCCAAGGGGGACAGGGGGTATTGTGGGGCTACACCTTC. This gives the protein CASSQGGQGVLWGYTF.

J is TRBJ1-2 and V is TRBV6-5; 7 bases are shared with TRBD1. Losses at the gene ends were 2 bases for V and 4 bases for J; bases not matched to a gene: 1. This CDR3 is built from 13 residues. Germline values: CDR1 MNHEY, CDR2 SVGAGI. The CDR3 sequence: CASSYDRAYGYTF. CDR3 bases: TGTGCCAGCAGTTACGACAGGGCCTATGGCTACACCTTC.

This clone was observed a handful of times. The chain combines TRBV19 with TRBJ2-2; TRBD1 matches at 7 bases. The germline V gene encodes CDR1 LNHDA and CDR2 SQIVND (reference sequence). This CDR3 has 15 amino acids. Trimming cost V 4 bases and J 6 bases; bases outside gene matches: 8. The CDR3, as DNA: TGTGCCAGTAGTAGGGTCAGGGGGAGAGCCGGGGAGCTGTTTTTT. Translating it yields CASSRVRGRAGELFF.

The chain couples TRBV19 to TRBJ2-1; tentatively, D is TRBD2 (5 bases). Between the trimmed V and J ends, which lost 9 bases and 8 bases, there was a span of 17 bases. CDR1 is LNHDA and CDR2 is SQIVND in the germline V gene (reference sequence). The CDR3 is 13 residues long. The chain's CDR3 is CASRTMAGDEQFF. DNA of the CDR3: TGTGCCAGCCGAACGATGGCCGGGGATGAGCAGTTCTTC.

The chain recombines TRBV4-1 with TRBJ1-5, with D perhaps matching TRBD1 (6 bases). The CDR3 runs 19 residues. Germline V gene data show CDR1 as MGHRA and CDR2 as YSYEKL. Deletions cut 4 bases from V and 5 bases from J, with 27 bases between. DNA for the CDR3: TGCGCCAGCAGCCCAAGCGGGACTCAGGTGGACAGCTCCTATCAGCCCCAGCATTTT. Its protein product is CASSPSGTQVDSSYQPQHF.

CDR3 sequence reads: CARSLGRGADTQYF. The CDR3 region has the DNA TGTGCCAGAAGCTTAGGGCGGGGCGCAGATACGCAGTATTTT. The chain has TRBV5-3 and TRBJ2-3, with a weak D call TRBD2 (6 bases). TRBV5-3 is an ORF, and what it does is uncertain. The CDR3 consists of 14 residues. The germline V and J ends were trimmed by 2 bases and 4 bases, with 11 bases remaining between them.

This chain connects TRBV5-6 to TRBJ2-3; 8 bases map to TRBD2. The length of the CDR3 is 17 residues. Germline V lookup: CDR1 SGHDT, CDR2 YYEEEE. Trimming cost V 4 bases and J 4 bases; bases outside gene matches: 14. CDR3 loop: CASSKTAAGGSPDTQYF. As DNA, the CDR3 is TGTGCCAGCAGCAAAACTGCGGCGGGAGGATCCCCAGATACGCAGTATTTT.

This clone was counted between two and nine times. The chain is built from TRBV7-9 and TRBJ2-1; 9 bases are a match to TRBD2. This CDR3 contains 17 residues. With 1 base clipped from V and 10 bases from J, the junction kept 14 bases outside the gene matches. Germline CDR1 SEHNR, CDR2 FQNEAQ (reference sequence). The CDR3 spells CASSLGALAGTYREQFF. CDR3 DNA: TGTGCCAGCAGCTTAGGGGCGCTAGCGGGAACTTACCGAGAGCAGTTCTTC.

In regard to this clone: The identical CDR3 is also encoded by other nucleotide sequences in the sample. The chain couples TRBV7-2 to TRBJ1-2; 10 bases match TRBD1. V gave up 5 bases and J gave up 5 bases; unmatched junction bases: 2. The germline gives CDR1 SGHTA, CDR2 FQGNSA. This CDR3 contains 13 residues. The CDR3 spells CASSPGQGYGYTF. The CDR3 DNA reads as TGTGCCAGCAGCCCGGGACAGGGGTATGGCTACACCTTC.

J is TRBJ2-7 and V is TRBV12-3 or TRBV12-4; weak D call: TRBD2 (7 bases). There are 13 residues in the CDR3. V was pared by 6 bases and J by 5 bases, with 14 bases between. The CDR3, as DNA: TGTGCCAGCAGGGGCCCGGGGGGCGACGAGCAGTACTTC. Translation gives CASRGPGGDEQYF.

The CDR3 DNA sequence: TGTGCCAGCAGCTTACTGGGCACAAACACTGAAGCTTTCTTT. Residues: CASSLLGTNTEAFF. The rearrangement joins TRBV11-2 to TRBJ1-1; D gene unclear. Per the germline V gene, CDR1 is SGHAT and CDR2 is FQNNGV. This CDR3 has 14 residues. The V gene lost 2 bases and the J gene lost 2 bases, with 9 bases spanning the gap.

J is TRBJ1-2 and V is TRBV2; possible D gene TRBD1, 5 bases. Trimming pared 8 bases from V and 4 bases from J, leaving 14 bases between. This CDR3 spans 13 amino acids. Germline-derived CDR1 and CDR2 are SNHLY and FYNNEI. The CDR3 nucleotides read TGTGCCAGCGGGGGGGAGGGTGGCTATGGCTACACCTTC. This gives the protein CASGGEGGYGYTF.

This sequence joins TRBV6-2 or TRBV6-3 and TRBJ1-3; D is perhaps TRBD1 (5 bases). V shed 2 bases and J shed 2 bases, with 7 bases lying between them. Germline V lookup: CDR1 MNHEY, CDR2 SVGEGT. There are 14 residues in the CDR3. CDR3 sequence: CASSYGGTGNTIYF. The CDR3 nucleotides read TGTGCCAGCAGTTACGGGGGGACTGGAAACACCATATATTTT.

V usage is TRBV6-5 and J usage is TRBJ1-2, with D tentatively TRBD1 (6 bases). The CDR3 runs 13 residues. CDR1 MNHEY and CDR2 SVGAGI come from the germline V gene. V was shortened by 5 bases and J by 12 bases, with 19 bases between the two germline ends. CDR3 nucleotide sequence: TGTGCCAGCAGTAACACCGGTCGGGGGGGCAACACCTTC. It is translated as CASSNTGRGGNTF.

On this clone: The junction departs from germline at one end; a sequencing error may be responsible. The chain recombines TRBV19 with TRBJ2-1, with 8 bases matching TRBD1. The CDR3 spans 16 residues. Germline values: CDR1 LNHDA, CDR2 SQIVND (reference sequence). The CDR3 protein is CASSKGGRGPYNEQFF. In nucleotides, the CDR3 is TGTGCCAGCAGTAAGGGGGGCAGGGGGCCATACAATGAGCAGTTCTTC.

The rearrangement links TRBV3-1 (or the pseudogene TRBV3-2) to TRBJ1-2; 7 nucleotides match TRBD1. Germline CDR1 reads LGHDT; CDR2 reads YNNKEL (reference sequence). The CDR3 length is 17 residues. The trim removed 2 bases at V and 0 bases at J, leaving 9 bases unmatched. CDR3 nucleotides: TGTGCCAGCAGCCAACCACGACAGGGATCAGCTAACTATGGCTACACCTTC. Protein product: CASSQPRQGSANYGYTF.

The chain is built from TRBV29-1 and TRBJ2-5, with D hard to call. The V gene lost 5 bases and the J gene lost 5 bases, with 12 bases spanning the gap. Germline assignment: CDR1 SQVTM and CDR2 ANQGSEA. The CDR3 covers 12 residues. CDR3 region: CSVPGFLETQYF. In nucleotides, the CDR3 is TGCAGCGTTCCCGGGTTCCTCGAGACCCAGTACTTC.